The 12 T cell receptor beta chains in this list originate from one sample, sequenced in a study of tumour-infiltrating T cells in Burkitt lymphoma. Produced via immunoSEQ multiplex PCR; TCRdb's table is partial and in-frame only. Among 15,000 to 20,000 clones listed, 80% were seen once. The source material was tumor tissue. The receptors were sampled from a human donor with diffuse large B-cell lymphoma.

The CDR3 nucleotides are TGTGCCAGCAGTTCCCCTCGGATAGGGATAACCACAGATACGCAGTATTTT. Translation gives CASSSPRIGITTDTQYF. The V call is TRBV27, the J call TRBJ2-3; D is uncertain. The CDR3 is 17 amino acids. Germline loops: CDR1 MNHEY, CDR2 SMNVEV (reference sequence). V lost 4 bases to trimming and J lost 2 bases, with 19 bases between them.

The V call is TRBV10-3, the J call TRBJ1-2; weak D call: TRBD1 (6 bases). V was cut by 3 bases and J by 7 bases, with 9 bases left in between. This CDR3 is built from 12 residues. Per germline, CDR1 ENHRY and CDR2 SYGVKD. This CDR3 is CAISEGGGGYTF. The CDR3 region has the DNA TGTGCCATCAGTGAAGGAGGGGGTGGCTACACCTTC.

This chain links TRBV4-3 with TRBJ2-1; D is ambiguous. V was pared by 1 base and J by 1 base, with 2 bases between. The CDR3 totals 13 residues. Germline loops: CDR1 LGHNA, CDR2 YSLEER. Here the CDR3 reads CASSQGSYNEQFF. CDR3 nucleotides: TGCGCCAGCAGCCAAGGATCCTACAATGAGCAGTTCTTC.

The sample holds one count of this clone. The CDR3 DNA reads as TGTGCCAGCAGCTCTACCCAACAGGGCTACAATGAGCAGTTCTTC. Translating gives CASSSTQQGYNEQFF. The J gene is TRBJ2-1, the V gene TRBV11-2; TRBD1 is a possible D gene (6 bases). Germline V gives CDR1 SGHAT, CDR2 FQNNGV. CDR3 length: 15 amino acids. The germline V and J ends were trimmed by 4 bases and 3 bases, with 13 bases remaining between them.

This chain uses TRBV29-1 with TRBJ1-2; D is unclear. Germline CDR1 is SQVTM and CDR2 is ANQGSEA. The CDR3 length is 11 residues. V shed 5 bases and J shed 0 bases, with 4 bases lying between them. Here the CDR3 reads CSVSTNYGYTF. The CDR3 region has the DNA TGCAGCGTTAGTACTAACTATGGCTACACCTTC.

By frequency in the sample, this clone is medium-sized. V is TRBV5-3 and J is TRBJ2-1; 9 bases are shared with TRBD2. TRBV5-3 is an open reading frame, and its role is uncertain. The CDR3 has 19 amino acids. V was clipped by 0 bases and J by 2 bases; unmatched bases: 12. The CDR3 DNA reads as TGTGCCAGAAGCTTGGCCGGAGCGGGGGGTGGTCTACCCTACAATGAGCAGTTCTTC. Translated, it gives CARSLAGAGGGLPYNEQFF.

This clone occurred a few times. The rearrangement joins TRBV27 to TRBJ2-3; D ambiguous. This CDR3 spans 14 amino acids. CDR1 is MNHEY and CDR2 is SMNVEV in the germline V gene (reference sequence). Trimming stripped 2 bases from V and 0 bases from J, with 6 bases between. DNA for the CDR3: TGTGCCAGCAGTTTAGGCTATAGCACAGATACGCAGTATTTT. This translates into CASSLGYSTDTQYF.

The table lists this clone with a count of one. V usage is TRBV2 and J usage is TRBJ1-4; a possible D gene is TRBD1 (5 bases). V gave up 7 bases and J gave up 5 bases, with 17 bases separating them. Germline CDR1 is SNHLY and CDR2 is FYNNEI. CDR3 length equals 15 residues. The CDR3 DNA reads as TGTGCCAGCACCGGGCTGGGGCAGGGCAATGAAAAACTGTTTTTT. It is translated as CASTGLGQGNEKLFF.

The DNA of the CDR3 is TGTGCCAGCAGCGTAGGACAGGGAAAAAACTATGGCTACACCTTC. Protein product: CASSVGQGKNYGYTF. The rearrangement joins TRBV9 to TRBJ1-2, with TRBD1 matching over 7 bases. This CDR3 contains 15 residues. Trimming at V came to 0 bases and at J to 2 bases, leaving 4 bases not matched to a gene. CDR1 and CDR2 (germline): SGDLS, YYNGEE.

This clone was seen a handful of times. The chain's CDR3 is CASSFLAGGLNEQFF. The CDR3 nucleotides read TGTGCCAGCAGCTTTTTAGCGGGGGGGCTTAATGAGCAGTTCTTC. The chain uses TRBV5-4 and TRBJ2-1; TRBD2 matches at 11 bases. The CDR3 runs 15 residues. Germline assignment: CDR1 SGHNT and CDR2 YYREEE (reference sequence). After removal of 2 bases from V and 7 bases from J, the junction contained 5 bases not matched to a gene.

Comments on this clone: Other DNA sequences in the sample encode the same CDR3. The gene calls are TRBV5-1 and TRBJ2-5, with a tentative D call TRBD1 (6 bases). Deletions cut 1 base from V and 1 base from J, with 11 bases between. CDR1 SGHRS and CDR2 YFSETQ come from the germline V gene. The CDR3 has 15 residues. The CDR3: CASSLSGTSQETQYF. CDR3 DNA sequence: TGCGCCAGCAGCTTGTCTGGGACATCCCAAGAGACCCAGTACTTC.

This clone was picked up one time. J is TRBJ1-3 and V is TRBV28; D is uncertain. CDR1 and CDR2 (germline): MDHEN, SYDVKM. The CDR3 is 11 residues long. V was pared by 7 bases and J by 5 bases, with 6 bases between. In nucleotides, the CDR3 is TGTGCCAGCAACAAGAGAAACACCATATATTTT. Its protein product is CASNKRNTIYF.